These 16 T cell receptor beta chains were all obtained from the same sample, sequenced in a study of stem cell transplantation in POMP-related autoinflammatory disease. The table came from immunoSEQ multiplex PCR; TCRdb's copy has only in-frame clones and leaves some out. The profile shows over a thousand clones, 65% to 85% of them singletons. Sequenced here: CD4+ follicular helper T cells (Tfh) from PBMCs, sampled before stem cell transplantation. The source is a human donor with POMP-related autoinflammation and immune dysregulation (PRAID).

V and J are TRBV5-1 and TRBJ2-3; a possible D gene is TRBD1 (6 bases). Trimming shortened V by 1 base and J by 5 bases, and 14 bases separated the two germline ends. The germline V gene has CDR1 SGHRS and CDR2 YFSETQ. This CDR3 has 15 amino acids. CDR3 bases: TGCGCCAGCAGCTTGATAGTGGGGGCGGGAGATACGCAGTATTTT. It translates to CASSLIVGAGDTQYF.

The chain employs TRBV7-9 and TRBJ2-1; maybe TRBD2 (6 bases). Looked up from germline, CDR1 is SEHNR and CDR2 is FQNEAQ (reference sequence). V was cut by 5 bases and J by 7 bases, with 6 bases left in between. This CDR3 comprises 11 residues. The CDR3 reads CASSGGNEQFF. In nucleotides, the CDR3 is TGTGCCAGCAGCGGGGGGAATGAGCAGTTCTTC.

Here the CDR3 reads CASSLRPSGATDTQYF. The CDR3 DNA reads TGCGCCAGCAGCTTGAGGCCTAGCGGGGCAACAGATACGCAGTATTTT. The chain joins TRBV5-1 to TRBJ2-3, with 9 bases fitting TRBD2. After removal of 1 base from V and 3 bases from J, the junction contained 6 bases not matched to a gene. Germline V gene lookup returns CDR1 SGHRS and CDR2 YFSETQ. There are 16 residues in the CDR3. Combining the CDR3 with reference TRBV5-1 and TRBJ2-3 gives the whole variable domain KAGVTQTPRYLIKTRGQQVTLSCSPISGHRSVSWYQQTPGQGLQFLFEYFSETQRNKGNFPGRFSGRQFSNSRSEMNVSTLELGDSALYLCASSLRPSGATDTQYFGPGTRLTVL.

This clone has just a few counts. The chain employs TRBV2 and TRBJ1-5; D unclear. CDR1 and CDR2 (germline): SNHLY, FYNNEI. Between the trimmed V and J ends, which lost 4 bases and 3 bases, there was a span of 4 bases. CDR3 size: 12 residues. The CDR3 is CASSGSNQPQHF. DNA for the CDR3: TGTGCCAGCAGTGGTTCCAATCAGCCCCAGCATTTT.

This chain links TRBV10-3 with TRBJ2-1; TRBD2 matches at 14 bases. The V gene end was trimmed by 10 bases and the J gene end by 7 bases; junction bases not matched to a gene: 21. This CDR3 spans 19 amino acids. Germline V CDR1 and CDR2: ENHRY, SYGVKD. CDR3 in DNA: TGTGCCACCCGGGTGGGGGACGGAAGGACTAGCGGGGGGAAAAATGAGCAGTTCTTC. Translating it yields CATRVGDGRTSGGKNEQFF.

This sequence joins TRBV6-1 and TRBJ2-7; 9 bases agree with TRBD1. This CDR3 has 15 amino acids. Unmatched junction bases numbered 6, after V lost 3 bases and J lost 3 bases. CDR1 is MNHNS and CDR2 is SASEGT in the germline V gene. CDR3: CASSDGTGLIYEQYF. CDR3 nucleotide sequence: TGTGCCAGCAGTGACGGGACAGGGTTAATCTACGAGCAGTACTTC.

The CDR3 loop reads CASGWAPAGQSRANVLTF. The CDR3 DNA follows: TGTGCTAGTGGTTGGGCGCCTGCAGGACAAAGTCGGGCCAACGTCCTGACTTTC. The V call is TRBV12-5, the J call TRBJ2-6; weak D call: TRBD1 (5 bases). Germline V gene lookup returns CDR1 LGHNT and CDR2 FRNRAP. The CDR3 is 18 amino acids. V was shortened by 4 bases and J by 5 bases, with 21 bases between the two germline ends. Combining the CDR3 with reference TRBV12-5 and TRBJ2-6 gives the whole variable domain DARVTQTPRHKVTEMGQEVTMRCQPILGHNTVFWYRQTMMQGLELLAYFRNRAPLDDSGMPKDRFSAEMPDATLATLKIQPSEPRDSAVYFCASGWAPAGQSRANVLTFGAGSRLTVL.

CDR3 region: CASSLVHEKLFF. The CDR3 DNA follows: TGTGCCAGCAGCTTAGTCCATGAAAAACTGTTTTTT. The rearrangement joins TRBV7-9 to TRBJ1-4; no clear D gene. The V end lost 1 base, the J end lost 6 bases, and 3 bases lay between the germline ends. The CDR3 contains 12 residues. Germline V gene data show CDR1 as SEHNR and CDR2 as FQNEAQ (reference sequence).

This clone has just one count. For the CDR3, the DNA is TGTGCCACCTGCAGAGGGCTTGAAGCTTTCTTT. It encodes CATCRGLEAFF. The rearrangement joins TRBV6-5 to TRBJ1-1; D remains unclear. The CDR3 covers 11 residues. Trimming took 10 bases from V and 7 from J, leaving 13 bases between them. Germline loops: CDR1 MNHEY, CDR2 SVGAGI.

The chain joins TRBV18 to TRBJ2-5; D unclear. The germline V gene encodes CDR1 KGHSH and CDR2 LQKENI. V lost 2 bases, J lost 5 bases, and 18 bases lay in between. This CDR3 spans 16 amino acids. The CDR3 DNA sequence: TGTGCCAGCTCACCAGAACTTACCGGGCCCCGGGAGACCCAGTACTTC. This codes for CASSPELTGPRETQYF.

This sequence joins TRBV18 and TRBJ2-3; the match to TRBD2 covers 7 bases. CDR3 length equals 15 residues. Germline CDR1 and CDR2: KGHSH and LQKENI. V was clipped by 3 bases and J by 0 bases; unmatched bases: 3. The CDR3 loop is CASSPQRDSTDTQYF. The DNA of the CDR3 is TGTGCCAGCTCACCCCAGCGGGATAGCACAGATACGCAGTATTTT.

The rearrangement uses TRBV9 and TRBJ1-6; no reliable D call. Trimming took 0 bases from V and 6 from J, leaving 10 bases between them. CDR1 is SGDLS and CDR2 is YYNGEE in the germline V gene. This CDR3 comprises 15 residues. CDR3 residues: CASSVGEFANSPLHF. The CDR3 DNA sequence: TGTGCCAGCAGCGTAGGGGAATTCGCTAATTCACCCCTCCACTTT.

The V call is TRBV29-1, the J call TRBJ1-1, with D perhaps TRBD1 (6 bases). This CDR3 is built from 14 residues. V lost 3 bases to trimming and J lost 4 bases, with 15 bases between them. CDR1 and CDR2 from the germline V gene are SQVTM and ANQGSEA. The CDR3 loop reads CSVDRGQMGTEAFF. For the CDR3, the DNA is TGCAGCGTTGATCGGGGGCAGATGGGCACTGAAGCTTTCTTT. The full variable domain, rest sourced from reference TRBV29-1 and TRBJ1-1, is SAVISQKPSRDICQRGTSLTIQCQVDSQVTMMFWYRQQPGQSLTLIATANQGSEATYESGFVIDKFPISRPNLTFSTLTVSNMSPEDSSIYLCSVDRGQMGTEAFFGQGTRLTVV.

This clone occurred once. The chain carries TRBV4-1 and TRBJ1-1; TRBD1 might be the D (5 bases). V gave up 3 bases and J gave up 8 bases, with 16 bases separating them. The CDR3 extends over 14 amino acids. The germline V gene encodes CDR1 MGHRA and CDR2 YSYEKL. The CDR3: CASSQWDGGPEAFF. DNA of the CDR3: TGCGCCAGCAGCCAGTGGGACGGTGGCCCAGAAGCTTTCTTT.

CDR3 DNA: TGTGCCAGCTCACGGTTGTCCTATAATTCACCCCTCCACTTT. Its protein product is CASSRLSYNSPLHF. The chain joins TRBV18 to TRBJ1-6; D gene ambiguous. There are 14 residues in the CDR3. V dropped 4 bases and J dropped 1 base, with 5 bases sitting between them. Germline loops: CDR1 KGHSH, CDR2 LQKENI.

This clone was observed a few times. This chain joins TRBV2 and TRBJ1-1, with D maybe TRBD1 (5 bases). The germline CDR1 and CDR2 sequences are SNHLY and FYNNEI. V was cut by 5 bases and J by 0 bases, with 7 bases left in between. The CDR3 is 13 residues long. CDR3 region: CASSQGMNTEAFF. The CDR3 nucleotides read TGTGCCAGCAGTCAGGGAATGAACACTGAAGCTTTCTTT.